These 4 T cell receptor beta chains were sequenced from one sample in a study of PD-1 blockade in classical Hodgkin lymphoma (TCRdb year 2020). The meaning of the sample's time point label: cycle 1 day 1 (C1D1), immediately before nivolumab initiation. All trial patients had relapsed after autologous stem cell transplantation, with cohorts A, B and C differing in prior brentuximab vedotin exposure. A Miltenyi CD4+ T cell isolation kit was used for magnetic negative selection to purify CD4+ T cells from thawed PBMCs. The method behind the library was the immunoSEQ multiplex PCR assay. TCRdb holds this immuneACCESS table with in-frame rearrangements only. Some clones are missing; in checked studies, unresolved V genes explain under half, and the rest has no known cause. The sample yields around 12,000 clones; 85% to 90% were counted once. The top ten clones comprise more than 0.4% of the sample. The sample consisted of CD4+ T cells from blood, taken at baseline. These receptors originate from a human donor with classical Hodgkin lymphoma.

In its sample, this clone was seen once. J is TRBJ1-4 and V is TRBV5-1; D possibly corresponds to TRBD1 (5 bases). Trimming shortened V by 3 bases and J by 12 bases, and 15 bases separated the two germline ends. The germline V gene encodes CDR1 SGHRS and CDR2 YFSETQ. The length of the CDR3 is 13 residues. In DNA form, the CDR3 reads TGCGCCAGCAGCTGGGACCGCTCCATCGAACTGTTTTTT. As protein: CASSWDRSIELFF.

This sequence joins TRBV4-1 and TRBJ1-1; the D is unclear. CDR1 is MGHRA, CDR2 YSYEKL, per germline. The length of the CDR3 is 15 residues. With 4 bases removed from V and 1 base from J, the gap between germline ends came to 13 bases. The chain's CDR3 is CASSPTLDSNTEAFF. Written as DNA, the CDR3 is TGCGCCAGCAGCCCTACCCTGGATTCGAACACTGAAGCTTTCTTT.

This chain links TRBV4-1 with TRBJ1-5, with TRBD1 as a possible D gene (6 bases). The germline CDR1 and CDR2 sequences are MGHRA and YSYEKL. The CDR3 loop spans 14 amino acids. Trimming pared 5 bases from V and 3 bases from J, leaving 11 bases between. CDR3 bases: TGCGCCAGCAGCTTCGGACAGATCAATCAGCCCCAGCATTTT. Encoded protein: CASSFGQINQPQHF.

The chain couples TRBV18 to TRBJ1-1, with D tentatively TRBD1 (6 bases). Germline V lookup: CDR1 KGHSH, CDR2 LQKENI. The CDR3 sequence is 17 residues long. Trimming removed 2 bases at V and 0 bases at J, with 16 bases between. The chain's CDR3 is CASSPTGGLTMNTEAFF. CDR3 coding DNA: TGTGCCAGCTCACCAACCGGGGGCCTCACCATGAACACTGAAGCTTTCTTT.